These 7 T cell receptor beta chains originate from one sample sequenced in a study of cytomegalovirus exposure and HLA in healthy donors. The PCR contained 60 Vbeta and 13 Jbeta primers. Assay used: immunoSEQ multiplex PCR; TCRdb lists only in-frame clones, some missing. This table holds over 100,000 clones. Source material: PBMCs. The receptors stem from a man aged 35-49 years in good health and CMV-seropositive.

The chain combines TRBV7-8 with TRBJ2-3; 9 bases line up with TRBD2. The CDR3 spans 16 residues. CDR1 is SGHVS, CDR2 FQNEAQ, per germline. After removal of 0 bases from V and 0 bases from J, the junction contained 1 base not matched to a gene. CDR3 in amino acids: CASSLATSGSTDTQYF. The CDR3 DNA reads as TGTGCCAGCAGCTTAGCGACTAGCGGAAGCACAGATACGCAGTATTTT.

The V and J genes are TRBV4-2 and TRBJ1-2; 9 bases agree with TRBD1. Germline V gene data show CDR1 as LGHNA and CDR2 as YNFKEQ. The CDR3 runs to 14 residues. V shed 3 bases, J shed 7 bases, and the junction held 6 bases outside the gene matches. The CDR3 coding sequence is TGTGCCAGCAGCCAGCAAAACAGGGGGCCTGGCTACACCTTC. Its translation is CASSQQNRGPGYTF.

This chain uses TRBV29-1 with TRBJ2-7; possibly TRBD2 for D (6 bases). The CDR3 length is 13 residues. V lost 7 bases and J lost 4, with 17 bases in between. Germline CDR1 and CDR2: SQVTM and ANQGSEA. This chain's CDR3 is CSAGGGVGYEQYF. DNA for the CDR3: TGCAGCGCCGGGGGTGGGGTGGGGTACGAGCAGTACTTC.

Notes on this clone: Within the sample, other DNA sequences also encode this same CDR3. The CDR3 region has the DNA TGTGCCAGCGGACTAGCCCCCCCCTTGGGTGAGCAGTACTTC. Translating gives CASGLAPPLGEQYF. The chain recombines TRBV5-6 with TRBJ2-7; 8 positions agree with TRBD2. Per germline, CDR1 SGHDT and CDR2 YYEEEE. After removal of 7 bases from V and 7 bases from J, the junction contained 13 bases not matched to a gene. The CDR3 runs 14 residues. The full variable domain, completed using reference TRBV5-6 and TRBJ2-7, is DAGVTQSPTHLIKTRGQQVTLRCSPKSGHDTVSWYQQALGQGPQFIFQYYEEEERQRGNFPDRFSGHQFPNYSSELNVNALLLGDSALYLCASGLAPPLGEQYFGPGTRLTVT.

Notes on this clone: At one of its ends the junction is not consistent with the germline gene, which may arise from a read error. The chain joins TRBV7-6 to TRBJ2-2, with 11 bases matching TRBD2. This CDR3 has 14 amino acids. The germline V gene encodes CDR1 SGHVS and CDR2 FNYEAQ. CDR3 amino acids: CASSLAGGTGELFF. In nucleotides, the CDR3 is TGTGCCAGCAGCCTAGCGGGAGGCACCGGGGAGCTGTTTTTT.

The J gene is TRBJ2-1, the V gene TRBV7-3; D possibly corresponds to TRBD2 (7 bases). The V end lost 5 bases, the J end lost 0 bases, and 20 bases lay between the germline ends. The CDR3 totals 18 residues. Germline V lookup: CDR1 SGHTA, CDR2 FQGTGA. The CDR3 DNA reads TGTGCCAGCAGCCCCCAAGGGGGGAGGGGAAACTCCTACAATGAGCAGTTCTTC. It yields the protein CASSPQGGRGNSYNEQFF. The entire variable domain, with the rest obtained from reference TRBV7-3 and TRBJ2-1, is as follows: GAGVSQTPSNKVTEKGKYVELRCDPISGHTALYWYRQSLGQGPEFLIYFQGTGAADDSGLPNDRFFAVRPEGSVSTLKIQRTERGDSAVYLCASSPQGGRGNSYNEQFFGPGTRLTVL.

The genes are TRBV19 and TRBJ2-1, with TRBD2 identical over 8 bases. Germline values: CDR1 LNHDA, CDR2 SQIVND (reference sequence). The CDR3 extends over 15 amino acids. J lost 0 bases, V lost 4 bases, and 2 bases had no gene match. The CDR3 coding sequence is TGTGCCAGTAGTACGGGAGGGAGCTCCTACAATGAGCAGTTCTTC. Translating it yields CASSTGGSSYNEQFF. Filled out from reference TRBV19 and TRBJ2-1, the complete variable domain reads DGGITQSPKYLFRKEGQNVTLSCEQNLNHDAMYWYRQDPGQGLRLIYYSQIVNDFQKGDIAEGYSVSREKKESFPLTVTSAQKNPTAFYLCASSTGGSSYNEQFFGPGTRLTVL.